The 26 T cell receptor beta chains given below trace back to one sample, sequenced in a study of blood T cells in healthy people across ages. A second PCR of 7 to 11 cycles used a sample-barcoded 5' primer and a J-beta primer mix. TCRdb re-called the 5' RACE reads with MiXCR, one entry per CDR3 protein. This sample has hundreds of thousands of distinct CDR3 sequences, with 58% found just once. The specimen sequenced was blood. The receptors derive from a man between 60 and 75 years old in good health.

This rearrangement joins TRBV27 to TRBJ2-1; the D gene is possibly TRBD1 (5 bases). CDR3 length equals 15 residues. Trimming pared 2 bases from V and 2 bases from J, leaving 10 bases between. The germline V gene has CDR1 MNHEY and CDR2 SMNVEV (reference sequence). CDR3 residues: CASSLTDSTYNEQFF. DNA of the CDR3: TGTGCCAGCAGTTTAACTGACAGTACCTACAATGAGCAGTTCTTC.

The chain combines TRBV28 with TRBJ2-1, with no clear D. Germline V gives CDR1 MDHEN, CDR2 SYDVKM. The CDR3 is 13 residues long. The V end was cut by 6 bases, the J end by 9 bases, with 15 bases between. CDR3 loop: CASRSPTAIEQFF. The CDR3 bases are TGTGCCAGCAGGTCCCCTACGGCCATTGAGCAGTTCTTC.

V and J are TRBV3-1 and TRBJ2-4; the D is unclear. Per germline, CDR1 LGHDT and CDR2 YNNKEL (reference sequence). Trimming shortened V by 4 bases and J by 10 bases, and 11 bases separated the two germline ends. This CDR3 has 12 residues. The CDR3 DNA reads TGTGCCAGCAGCCGTACGGCCGAAATTCAGTACTTC. Its translation is CASSRTAEIQYF.

This clonotype was seen only a few times. The rearrangement links TRBV7-9 to TRBJ2-5; D is uncertain. Looked up from germline, CDR1 is SEHNR and CDR2 is FQNEAQ (reference sequence). The V and J ends lost 0 bases and 11 bases respectively, with 22 bases between them. This CDR3 is built from 16 residues. The chain's CDR3 is CASSLAEGSRSQRQYF. CDR3 nucleotide sequence: TGTGCCAGCAGCTTAGCCGAAGGGTCTAGGTCTCAAAGGCAGTACTTC. Drawing the rest from reference TRBV7-9 and TRBJ2-5, the complete variable domain is DTGVSQNPRHKITKRGQNVTFRCDPISEHNRLYWYRQTLGQGPEFLTYFQNEAQLEKSRLLSDRFSAERPKGSFSTLEIQRTEQGDSAMYLCASSLAEGSRSQRQYFGPGTRLLVL.

The V call is TRBV5-1, the J call TRBJ2-6; D not certain. The CDR3 is 16 amino acids. The V end was cut by 5 bases, the J end by 0 bases, with 12 bases between. Germline V gene sequence: CDR1 SGHRS, CDR2 YFSETQ. As DNA, the CDR3 is TGCGCCAGCAGACCCTGGGCCTTCTCTGGGGCCAACGTCCTGACTTTC. This encodes CASRPWAFSGANVLTF.

This chain uses TRBV5-1 with TRBJ2-4; no clear D gene. Trimming pared 0 bases from V and 1 base from J, leaving 11 bases between. The CDR3 spans 16 residues. Germline CDR1 is SGHRS and CDR2 is YFSETQ. CDR3 bases: TGCGCCAGCAGCTTGGAGTTCCCTGGGGCCAAAAACATTCAGTACTTC. It yields the protein CASSLEFPGAKNIQYF.

This clonotype was detected a few times. This chain links TRBV15 with TRBJ2-7, with TRBD1 identical over 9 bases. Germline assignment: CDR1 LNHNV and CDR2 YYDKDF (reference sequence). The V segment lost 6 bases and the J segment 1 base; nucleotides outside the gene matches: 7. The CDR3 has 15 residues. CDR3 amino acids: CATRETGGFSYEQYF. CDR3 DNA: TGTGCCACCAGGGAGACAGGGGGTTTTTCCTACGAGCAGTACTTC.

The chain employs TRBV20-1 and TRBJ2-5; weak D call: TRBD1 (5 bases). This CDR3 is built from 13 residues. Trimming took 1 base from V and 9 from J, leaving 15 bases between them. Germline-derived CDR1 and CDR2 are DFQATT and SNEGSKA (reference sequence). CDR3 loop: CSARVAGNWAQYF. In nucleotides, the CDR3 is TGCAGTGCTAGAGTAGCAGGGAACTGGGCCCAGTACTTC.

The chain links TRBV20-1 to TRBJ2-4; 7 bases are shared with TRBD2. With 3 bases clipped from V and 0 bases from J, the junction kept 5 bases outside the gene matches. CDR1 and CDR2 (germline): DFQATT, SNEGSKA (reference sequence). There are 15 residues in the CDR3. The chain's CDR3 is CSASGGTLAKNIQYF. The DNA for the CDR3 is TGCAGTGCTAGCGGGGGGACTTTAGCCAAAAACATTCAGTACTTC.

The chain is built from TRBV20-1 and TRBJ1-2, with 11 nucleotides matching TRBD1. The CDR3 extends over 14 amino acids. After removal of 1 base from V and 7 bases from J, the junction contained 5 bases not matched to a gene. Germline loops: CDR1 DFQATT, CDR2 SNEGSKA (reference sequence). CDR3 protein: CSARVGQGASGYTF. As DNA, the CDR3 is TGCAGTGCTAGAGTTGGACAGGGGGCGAGTGGCTACACCTTC.

This clonotype was seen at least ten times. The gene calls are TRBV2 and TRBJ2-1; D gene unclear. Trimming stripped 6 bases from V and 14 bases from J, with 14 bases between. Germline V lookup: CDR1 SNHLY, CDR2 FYNNEI. The CDR3 totals 11 residues. Here the CDR3 DNA reads TGTGCCAGCAGCCCGGCCGTTTCTAAGTTCTTC. Its protein is CASSPAVSKFF.

V usage is TRBV2 and J usage is TRBJ1-2, with 8 bases aligning to TRBD1. CDR3 length equals 17 residues. Germline V gene data show CDR1 as SNHLY and CDR2 as FYNNEI. V lost 6 bases, J lost 8 bases, and 20 bases stayed unmatched. CDR3 protein: CASSSSVGVDRGAGYTF. CDR3 coding DNA: TGTGCCAGCAGCTCTAGCGTTGGGGTCGACAGGGGCGCAGGCTACACCTTC.

The V and J genes are TRBV6-4 and TRBJ2-5; possibly TRBD1 for D (5 bases). This CDR3 region has 13 residues. CDR1 is MRHNA, CDR2 SNTAGT, per germline. The V end was cut by 6 bases, the J end by 2 bases, with 10 bases between. The CDR3 sequence is CASRQDSQETQYF. Here the CDR3 DNA reads TGTGCCAGCAGACAGGATTCGCAAGAGACCCAGTACTTC.

This chain joins TRBV4-1 and TRBJ2-1; the match to TRBD2 covers 10 bases. V shed 3 bases and J 0 bases; nucleotides not matched to a gene: 11. The V gene's germline CDR1 is MGHRA and CDR2 YSYEKL. This CDR3 contains 19 residues. CDR3: CASSQETSGAESSYNEQFF. CDR3 DNA sequence: TGCGCCAGCAGCCAGGAAACTAGCGGGGCAGAGAGCTCCTACAATGAGCAGTTCTTC.

This clonotype has a count of ten or more. The chain links TRBV28 to TRBJ2-3; 8 nucleotides match TRBD2. Trimming cost V 5 bases and J 4 bases; bases outside gene matches: 8. The CDR3 is made up of 15 amino acids. The V gene's germline CDR1 is MDHEN and CDR2 SYDVKM. Written as DNA, the CDR3 is TGTGCCAGCAGTACCGGGGGGGCCCCCCCAGATACGCAGTATTTT. Residues: CASSTGGAPPDTQYF.

This rearrangement joins TRBV11-2 to TRBJ1-2, with D perhaps matching TRBD1 (5 bases). The CDR3 length is 14 residues. V was cut by 5 bases and J by 3 bases, with 13 bases left in between. Germline CDR1 and CDR2: SGHAT and FQNNGV. The CDR3 nucleotides are TGTGCCAGCAGCACTATCCTAGGGGACTATGGCTACACCTTC. It specifies CASSTILGDYGYTF.

This chain connects TRBV28 to TRBJ1-1; D is uncertain. CDR3 length equals 14 residues. Germline CDR1 and CDR2: MDHEN and SYDVKM. The V gene lost 8 bases and the J gene lost 1 base, with 14 bases spanning the gap. The CDR3 sequence is CASGLSQANTEAFF. The CDR3 nucleotides read TGTGCCAGCGGATTAAGTCAGGCGAACACTGAAGCTTTCTTT.

This clonotype has more than one count but fewer than ten. The rearrangement joins TRBV20-1 to TRBJ2-7; D ambiguous. This CDR3 comprises 13 residues. Germline V gene lookup returns CDR1 DFQATT and CDR2 SNEGSKA (reference sequence). V gave up 3 bases and J gave up 7 bases, with 16 bases separating them. This CDR3 is CSARGLSRLEQYF. CDR3 nucleotide sequence: TGCAGTGCTAGGGGCCTCAGCCGGTTGGAGCAGTACTTC.

The chain employs TRBV5-5 and TRBJ2-7; D remains ambiguous. V dropped 1 base and J dropped 6 bases, with 11 bases sitting between them. Per germline, CDR1 SGHKS and CDR2 YYEKEE (reference sequence). CDR3 length equals 13 residues. The CDR3 region is CASSLKGITEQYF. The DNA for the CDR3 is TGTGCCAGCAGCTTGAAAGGTATCACCGAGCAGTACTTC.

The V and J genes are TRBV20-1 and TRBJ1-4; 7 positions match TRBD1. Germline CDR1 reads DFQATT; CDR2 reads SNEGSKA (reference sequence). This CDR3 has 12 amino acids. V lost 1 base to trimming and J lost 15 bases; unmatched junction nucleotides: 8. The CDR3 reads CSARGTGLKVFF. CDR3 bases: TGCAGTGCTAGAGGGACAGGCTTGAAGGTGTTTTTT.

The J gene is TRBJ1-2, the V gene TRBV4-2; no definite D call. V dropped 0 bases and J dropped 7 bases, with 15 bases sitting between them. The germline V gene has CDR1 LGHNA and CDR2 YNFKEQ. CDR3 size: 15 residues. The DNA of the CDR3 is TGTGCCAGCAGCCAAGATAGTGACGGGAGGAGTGGCTACACCTTC. It translates to CASSQDSDGRSGYTF.

The rearrangement uses TRBV6-2 or TRBV6-3 and TRBJ1-6; unclear D gene. Germline V lookup: CDR1 MNHEY, CDR2 SVGEGT. Trimming removed 4 bases at V and 9 bases at J, with 13 bases between. This CDR3 has 14 amino acids. The CDR3 protein is CASSSPRLVSPLHF. The CDR3 coding sequence is TGTGCCAGCAGTTCTCCCCGACTCGTTTCACCCCTCCACTTT.

The chain joins TRBV4-2 to TRBJ1-1; D is uncertain. V dropped 0 bases and J dropped 1 base, with 6 bases sitting between them. Germline V lookup: CDR1 LGHNA, CDR2 YNFKEQ. CDR3 size: 14 residues. The CDR3 nucleotides are TGTGCCAGCAGCCAAGATTCGGGGAACACTGAAGCTTTCTTT. Its protein product is CASSQDSGNTEAFF.

V and J are TRBV2 and TRBJ2-3; D call uncertain. The V and J ends lost 1 base and 10 bases respectively, with 9 bases between them. Germline assignment: CDR1 SNHLY and CDR2 FYNNEI. The CDR3 loop spans 12 amino acids. DNA for the CDR3: TGTGCCAGCAGTGAAGAGTGGGTTTCGCAGTATTTT. As protein: CASSEEWVSQYF.

The chain has TRBV20-1 and TRBJ2-1; D assignment may be TRBD1 or TRBD2 (5 bases each). Germline-derived CDR1 and CDR2 are DFQATT and SNEGSKA (reference sequence). This CDR3 spans 14 amino acids. V was trimmed by 0 bases and J by 7 bases, leaving 13 bases between them. The DNA for the CDR3 is TGCAGTGCTAGAGATCTGATGTGGGGGAATGAGCAGTTCTTC. Translated, it gives CSARDLMWGNEQFF.

A word on this clonotype: Germline and junction disagree at one end, which may indicate a read error. The chain joins TRBV20-1 to TRBJ2-3; 7 nucleotides agree with TRBD2. The CDR3 is 16 residues long. Germline V gene data show CDR1 as DFQATT and CDR2 as SNEGSKA (reference sequence). CDR3 coding DNA: TGCAGTGCTAGAGGATTAGCCGGGGGGAGCACAGATGCGCAGTATTTT. The encoded protein is CSARGLAGGSTDAQYF.